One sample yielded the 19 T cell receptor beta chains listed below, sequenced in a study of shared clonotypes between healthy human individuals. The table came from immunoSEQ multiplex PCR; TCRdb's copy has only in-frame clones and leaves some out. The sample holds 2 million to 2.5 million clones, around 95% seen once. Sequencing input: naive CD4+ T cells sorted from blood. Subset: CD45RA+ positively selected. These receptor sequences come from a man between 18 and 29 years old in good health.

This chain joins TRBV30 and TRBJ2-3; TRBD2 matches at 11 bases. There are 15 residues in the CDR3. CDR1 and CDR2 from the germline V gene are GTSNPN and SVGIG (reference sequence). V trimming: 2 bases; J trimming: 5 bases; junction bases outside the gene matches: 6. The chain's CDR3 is CAWSISGGVIDTQYF. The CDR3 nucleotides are TGTGCCTGGAGTATTAGCGGGGGGGTGATAGATACGCAGTATTTT.

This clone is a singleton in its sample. Here the CDR3 DNA reads TGCGCCAGCAGCTTTCCTTCGTCTGGGTCTGGAAACACCATATATTTT. Its translation is CASSFPSSGSGNTIYF. The rearrangement joins TRBV5-1 to TRBJ1-3; the D is unclear. The germline V gene has CDR1 SGHRS and CDR2 YFSETQ. The CDR3 is 16 amino acids. V gave up 2 bases and J gave up 1 base, with 13 bases separating them.

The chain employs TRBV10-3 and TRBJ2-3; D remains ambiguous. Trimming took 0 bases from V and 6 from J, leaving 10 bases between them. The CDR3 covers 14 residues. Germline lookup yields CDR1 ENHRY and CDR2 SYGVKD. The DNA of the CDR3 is TGTGCCATCAGTGAGTCGGGATCTGGGGATACGCAGTATTTT. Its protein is CAISESGSGDTQYF.

In DNA form, the CDR3 reads TGCGCCAGCAGCCAAGATTACGGGGGGGAGAAGGACGAGCAGTACTTC. This codes for CASSQDYGGEKDEQYF. The genes are TRBV4-3 and TRBJ2-7; TRBD2 agrees at 8 bases. This CDR3 has 16 residues. V lost 0 bases, J lost 5 bases, and 9 bases stayed unmatched. Germline CDR1 LGHNA, CDR2 YSLEER.

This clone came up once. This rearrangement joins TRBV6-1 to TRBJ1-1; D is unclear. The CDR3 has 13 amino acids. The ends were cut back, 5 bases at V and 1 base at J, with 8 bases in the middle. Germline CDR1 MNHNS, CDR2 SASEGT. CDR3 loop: CASSSSRNTEAFF. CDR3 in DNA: TGTGCCAGCAGTTCAAGCAGGAACACTGAAGCTTTCTTT.

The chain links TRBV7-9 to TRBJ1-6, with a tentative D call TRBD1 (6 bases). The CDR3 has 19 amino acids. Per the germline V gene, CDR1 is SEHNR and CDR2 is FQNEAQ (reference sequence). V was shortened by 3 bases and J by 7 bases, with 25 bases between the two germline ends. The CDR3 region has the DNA TGTGCCAGCAGCTTTATCCCGGGGCAGGGGCCGACTGTAAATTCACCCCTCCACTTT. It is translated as CASSFIPGQGPTVNSPLHF.

The CDR3 bases are TGTGCCAGCAGTCGGGACAGGGTATTCACCGGGGAGCTGTTTTTT. Protein product: CASSRDRVFTGELFF. This chain links TRBV6-5 with TRBJ2-2; 9 bases agree with TRBD1. The CDR3 extends over 15 amino acids. V lost 5 bases to trimming and J lost 4 bases; unmatched junction nucleotides: 5. CDR1 and CDR2 from the germline V gene are MNHEY and SVGAGI.

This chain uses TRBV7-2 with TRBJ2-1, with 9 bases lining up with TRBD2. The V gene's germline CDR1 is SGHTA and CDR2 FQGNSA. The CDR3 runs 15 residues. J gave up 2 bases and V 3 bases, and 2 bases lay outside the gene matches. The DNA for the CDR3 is TGTGCCAGCAGCTTCGGACTAGCGCCCTACAATGAGCAGTTCTTC. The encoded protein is CASSFGLAPYNEQFF.

The CDR3 spells CASSPGFGPADTQYF. In DNA form, the CDR3 reads TGTGCCAGCAGCCCGGGCTTTGGCCCCGCAGATACGCAGTATTTT. The gene calls are TRBV11-2 and TRBJ2-3; D ambiguous. The CDR3 totals 15 residues. V lost 5 bases and J 4 bases, leaving 16 bases between the germline ends. Germline V lookup: CDR1 SGHAT, CDR2 FQNNGV.

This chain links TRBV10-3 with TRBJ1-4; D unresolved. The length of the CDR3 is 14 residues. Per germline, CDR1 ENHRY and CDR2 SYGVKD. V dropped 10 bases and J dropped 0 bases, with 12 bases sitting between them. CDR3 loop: CATAERATNEKLFF. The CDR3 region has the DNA TGTGCCACCGCAGAGAGAGCAACTAATGAAAAACTGTTTTTT.

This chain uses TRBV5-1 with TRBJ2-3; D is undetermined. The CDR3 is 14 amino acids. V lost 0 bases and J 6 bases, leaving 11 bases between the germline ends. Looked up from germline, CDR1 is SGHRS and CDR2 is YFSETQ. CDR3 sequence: CASSLGDPPDTQYF. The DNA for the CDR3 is TGCGCCAGCAGCTTGGGTGACCCACCCGATACGCAGTATTTT. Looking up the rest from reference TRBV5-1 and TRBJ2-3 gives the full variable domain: KAGVTQTPRYLIKTRGQQVTLSCSPISGHRSVSWYQQTPGQGLQFLFEYFSETQRNKGNFPGRFSGRQFSNSRSEMNVSTLELGDSALYLCASSLGDPPDTQYFGPGTRLTVL.

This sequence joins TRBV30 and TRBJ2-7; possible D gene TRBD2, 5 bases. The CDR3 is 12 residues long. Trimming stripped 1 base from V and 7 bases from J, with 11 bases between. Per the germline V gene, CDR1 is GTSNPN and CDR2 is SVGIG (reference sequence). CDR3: CAWSETDFEQYF. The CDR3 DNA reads TGTGCCTGGAGTGAGACGGACTTTGAGCAGTACTTC.

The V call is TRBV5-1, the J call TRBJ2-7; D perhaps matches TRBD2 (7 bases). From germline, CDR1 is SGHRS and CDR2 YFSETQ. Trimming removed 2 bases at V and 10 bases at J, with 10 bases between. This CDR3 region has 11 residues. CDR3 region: CASSFGGAQYF. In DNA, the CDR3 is TGCGCCAGCAGCTTTGGGGGGGCTCAGTACTTC. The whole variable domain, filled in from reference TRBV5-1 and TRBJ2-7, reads KAGVTQTPRYLIKTRGQQVTLSCSPISGHRSVSWYQQTPGQGLQFLFEYFSETQRNKGNFPGRFSGRQFSNSRSEMNVSTLELGDSALYLCASSFGGAQYFGPGTRLTVT.

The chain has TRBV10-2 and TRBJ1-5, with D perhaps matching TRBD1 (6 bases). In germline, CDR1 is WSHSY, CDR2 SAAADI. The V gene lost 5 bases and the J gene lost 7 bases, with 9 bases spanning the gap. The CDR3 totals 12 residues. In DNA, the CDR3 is TGCGCCAGCAGTCCGGGGGCGCAGCCCCAGCATTTT. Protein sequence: CASSPGAQPQHF.

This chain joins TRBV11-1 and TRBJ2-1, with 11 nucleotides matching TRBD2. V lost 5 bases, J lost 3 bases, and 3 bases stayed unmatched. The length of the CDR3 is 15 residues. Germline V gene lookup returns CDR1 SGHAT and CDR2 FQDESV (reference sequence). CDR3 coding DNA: TGTGCCAGCAGCAATAGCGGGGGGGACTACAATGAGCAGTTCTTC. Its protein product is CASSNSGGDYNEQFF.

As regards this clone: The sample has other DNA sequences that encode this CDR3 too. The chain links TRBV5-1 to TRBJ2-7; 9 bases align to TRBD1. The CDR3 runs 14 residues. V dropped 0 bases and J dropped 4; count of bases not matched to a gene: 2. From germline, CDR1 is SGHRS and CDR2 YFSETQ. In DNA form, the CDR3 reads TGCGCCAGCAGCTTGGTACAGGGGGCGTACGAGCAGTACTTC. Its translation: CASSLVQGAYEQYF.

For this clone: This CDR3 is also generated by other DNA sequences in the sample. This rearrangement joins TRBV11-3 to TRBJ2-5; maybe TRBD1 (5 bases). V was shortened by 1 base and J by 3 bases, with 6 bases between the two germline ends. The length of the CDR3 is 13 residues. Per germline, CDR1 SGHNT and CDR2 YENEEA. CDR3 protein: CASSLGGKETQYF. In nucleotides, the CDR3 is TGTGCCAGCAGCTTAGGGGGCAAAGAGACCCAGTACTTC.

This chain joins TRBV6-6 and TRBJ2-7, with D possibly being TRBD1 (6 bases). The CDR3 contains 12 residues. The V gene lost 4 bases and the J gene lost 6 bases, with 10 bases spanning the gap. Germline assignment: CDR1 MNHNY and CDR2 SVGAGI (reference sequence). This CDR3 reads CASSFTGFEQYF. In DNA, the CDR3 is TGTGCCAGCAGTTTCACAGGGTTCGAGCAGTACTTC.

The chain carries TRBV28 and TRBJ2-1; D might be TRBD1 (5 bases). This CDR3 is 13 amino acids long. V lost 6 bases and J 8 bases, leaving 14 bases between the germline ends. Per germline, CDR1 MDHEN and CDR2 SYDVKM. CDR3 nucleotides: TGTGCCAGCAGGCTGGACATTATCCATGAGCAGTTCTTC. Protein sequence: CASRLDIIHEQFF. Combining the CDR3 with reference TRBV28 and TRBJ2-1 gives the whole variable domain DVKVTQSSRYLVKRTGEKVFLECVQDMDHENMFWYRQDPGLGLRLIYFSYDVKMKEKGDIPEGYSVSREKKERFSLILESASTNQTSMYLCASRLDIIHEQFFGPGTRLTVL.